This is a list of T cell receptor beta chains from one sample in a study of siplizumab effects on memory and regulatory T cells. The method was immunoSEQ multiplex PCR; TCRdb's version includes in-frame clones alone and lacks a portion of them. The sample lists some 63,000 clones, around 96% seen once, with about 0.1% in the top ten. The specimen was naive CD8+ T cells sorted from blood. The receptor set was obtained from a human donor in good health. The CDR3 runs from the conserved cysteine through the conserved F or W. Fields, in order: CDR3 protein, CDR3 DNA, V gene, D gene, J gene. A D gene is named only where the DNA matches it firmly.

CDR3 protein: CASSYDGLNGQPQHF; CDR3 DNA: TGTGCCAGCAGTTACGATGGGTTGAATGGTCAGCCCCAGCATTTT; V gene: TRBV6-5; D gene: -; J gene: TRBJ1-5
CDR3 protein: CASSPPPPGNTDTQYF; CDR3 DNA: TGTGCCAGCAGCCCCCCTCCCCCGGGTAACACAGATACGCAGTATTTT; V gene: TRBV9; D gene: -; J gene: TRBJ2-3
CDR3 protein: CASSLAGQTSTDTQYF; CDR3 DNA: TGTGCCAGCAGTTTAGCCGGGCAAACTAGCACAGATACGCAGTATTTT; V gene: TRBV27; D gene: -; J gene: TRBJ2-3
CDR3 protein: CASSKASGGNEQFF; CDR3 DNA: TGTGCCAGTAGTAAGGCTAGCGGGGGTAATGAGCAGTTCTTC; V gene: TRBV19; D gene: TRBD2; J gene: TRBJ2-1
CDR3 protein: CASSLPGGNEQFF; CDR3 DNA: TGTGCCAGCAGTTTACCAGGGGGGAATGAGCAGTTCTTC; V gene: TRBV28; D gene: -; J gene: TRBJ2-1
CDR3 protein: CASSVVDEAFF; CDR3 DNA: TGTGCCAGCAGCGTAGTGGATGAAGCTTTCTTT; V gene: TRBV9; D gene: -; J gene: TRBJ1-1
CDR3 protein: CASSVSGQGSEQYF; CDR3 DNA: TGTGCCAGCAGCGTGAGCGGGCAGGGGAGCGAGCAGTACTTC; V gene: TRBV9; D gene: -; J gene: TRBJ2-7
CDR3 protein: CASSASGGASDTQYF; CDR3 DNA: TGTGCCAGCAGCGCCAGCGGGGGGGCCTCGGATACGCAGTATTTT; V gene: TRBV7-3; D gene: TRBD2; J gene: TRBJ2-3
CDR3 protein: CASIKGGTEAFF; CDR3 DNA: TGTGCCAGCATCAAAGGGGGGACTGAAGCTTTCTTT; V gene: TRBV27; D gene: -; J gene: TRBJ1-1
CDR3 protein: CASSDLTGSGELFF; CDR3 DNA: TGTGCCAGCAGTGACCTCACAGGGTCCGGGGAGCTGTTTTTT; V gene: TRBV6-4; D gene: -; J gene: TRBJ2-2